A selection of T cell receptor beta chains follows, all from one sample in a study of blood T cell repertoires in COVID-19. The protocol was immunoSEQ multiplex PCR, while the TCRdb copy is restricted to in-frame clones and leaves out a portion. The sample has approximately 150,000 clones, about 88% seen once; the top ten hold roughly 19%. The sample was peripheral blood. The receptors were gathered from a woman aged 80 or over with acute or convalescent COVID-19. The CDR3 runs from the conserved cysteine through the conserved F or W. D genes are given only for firm matches.

TRBV6-5	TRBJ2-7	NA	CASRNAAIYEQYF
TRBV5-1	TRBJ2-5	TRBD2	CASSPGLAGGQETQYF
TRBV19	TRBJ1-3	TRBD1	CASSRARGQTSGNTIYF
TRBV3-1/TRBV3-2	TRBJ2-1	TRBD1	CASSRGTGGFDEQFF
TRBV5-4	TRBJ2-1	TRBD2	CASSRGLAGGGEQFF
TRBV5-5	TRBJ1-1	NA	CASSPGTFNTEAFF
TRBV6-1	TRBJ1-2	NA	CASSELGFYGYTF
TRBV3-1/TRBV3-2	TRBJ1-6	NA	CASSQERGFSYNSPLHF
TRBV6-5	TRBJ2-4	TRBD2	CASSPGTSGKNIQYF
TRBV10-3	TRBJ1-4	TRBD1	CAISERDRGNEKLFF
TRBV4-3	TRBJ2-7	NA	CASSQEEGYEQYF
TRBV7-8	TRBJ2-6	NA	CASSSGDSGANVLTF
TRBV2	TRBJ2-1	TRBD2	CASRKREGANEQFF
TRBV24-1	TRBJ2-2	NA	CATSDGGSSNTGELFF
TRBV2	TRBJ2-3	NA	CASSEARRTPLYF
TRBV19	TRBJ1-2	NA	CASSIGGPYYGYTF
TRBV6-5	TRBJ1-1	NA	CASSYGGGAGTEAFF
TRBV5-1	TRBJ2-1	TRBD2	CASSSQTSGNNEQFF
TRBV5-4	TRBJ1-1	TRBD1	CASSLQGQGTEAFF
TRBV2	TRBJ2-7	NA	CASSPSYSKHYEQYF
TRBV2	TRBJ2-7	TRBD2	CASSEEAPGLTYEQYF
TRBV27	TRBJ1-4	NA	CASSLLSPQGLEKLFF
TRBV7-2	TRBJ1-5	NA	CASSWRGRDNQPQHF
TRBV5-4	TRBJ2-3	TRBD1	CASSAAGGDLTDTQYF
TRBV7-9	TRBJ2-7	TRBD2	CASSSPPGLADYEQYF
TRBV14	TRBJ2-5	NA	CASSQGEINKATQYF
TRBV6-2/TRBV6-3	TRBJ2-7	NA	CASSYVGGNEQYF
TRBV6-1	TRBJ1-3	NA	CASSEADLGFSGNTIYF
TRBV6-4	TRBJ1-4	TRBD1	CASRPDRGGGKLFF